These T cell receptor beta chains were read from a single sample in a study of cytomegalovirus exposure and HLA in healthy donors. This table comes from immunoSEQ multiplex PCR, and its TCRdb copy is limited to in-frame clones, with some not included. The repertoire holds more than 70,000 clones, with 70% to 85% as singletons. Input material: PBMCs. These receptors were obtained from a man between 45 and 60 years old in good health and CMV-seropositive. Each CDR3 is given with its conserved first and last residue. A D gene is named only where the DNA matches it firmly. The size field is filled for only some rows; it gives once, few, many or a size class.

J gene | V gene | D gene | CDR3 length | clone size | CDR3 protein | CDR3 DNA
TRBJ2-7 | TRBV4-1 | TRBD2 | 14 | few | CASSPPNSGGEQYF | TGCGCCAGCAGCCCACCAAATTCGGGAGGCGAGCAGTACTTC
TRBJ2-5 | TRBV7-2 | TRBD2 | 14 | few | CASSSTGLAETQYF | TGTGCCAGCAGCTCTACGGGACTAGCGGAGACCCAGTACTTC
TRBJ2-3 | TRBV28 | - | 14 | - | CASSSTSPSERGYF | TGTGCCAGCAGTTCCACCTCACCCAGCGAAAGGGGGTATTTT
TRBJ2-3 | TRBV9 | - | 16 | - | CASSVVEVASTDTQYF | TGTGCCAGCAGCGTAGTCGAAGTAGCTAGCACAGATACGCAGTATTTT
TRBJ2-3 | TRBV2 | - | 14 | - | CASSYTGGADTQYF | TGTGCCAGCAGTTATACGGGGGGCGCAGATACGCAGTATTTT
TRBJ2-3 | TRBV7-2 | - | 14 | - | CASSLTRQTDTQYF | TGTGCCAGCAGCTTAACCCGACAGACAGATACGCAGTATTTT
TRBJ1-2 | TRBV11-2 | - | 11 | - | CASRRDYGYTF | TGTGCCAGCAGGAGAGACTATGGCTACACCTTC
TRBJ2-1 | TRBV28 | - | 12 | - | CASSSVDNEQFF | TGTGCCAGCAGTTCCGTAGACAATGAGCAGTTCTTC
TRBJ1-4 | TRBV29-1 | TRBD1 | 13 | - | CSGGGQGNEKLFF | TGCAGCGGGGGTGGACAGGGAAATGAAAAACTGTTTTTT
TRBJ2-3 | TRBV7-2 | - | 12 | once | CASSLGETAQYF | TGTGCCAGCAGCTTAGGTGAGACAGCGCAGTATTTT
TRBJ2-2 | TRBV4-1 | - | 14 | - | CASSPGLYTGELFF | TGCGCCAGCAGCCCGGGACTTTACACCGGGGAGCTGTTTTTT
TRBJ2-7 | TRBV7-2 | - | 14 | few | CASSFKGEGDEQYF | TGTGCCAGCAGCTTTAAGGGTGAGGGTGACGAGCAGTACTTC
TRBJ2-6 | TRBV29-1 | TRBD1 | 15 | - | CSVGTASSGANVLTF | TGCAGCGTAGGGACAGCTTCCTCTGGGGCCAACGTCCTGACTTTC
TRBJ1-2 | TRBV5-4 | TRBD1 | 15 | - | CASSFGQGGSKGYTF | TGTGCCAGCAGCTTTGGACAGGGGGGGTCAAAGGGCTACACCTTC
TRBJ2-7 | TRBV19 | - | 13 | - | CASSIFALSEQYF | TGTGCCAGTAGTATCTTCGCCTTGAGCGAGCAGTACTTC
TRBJ2-1 | TRBV7-8 | TRBD2 | 17 | - | CASSKGLAGGQDNEQFF | TGTGCCAGCAGCAAAGGACTAGCGGGAGGGCAGGACAATGAGCAGTTCTTC
TRBJ2-2 | TRBV2 | TRBD2 | 16 | - | CASRGAGGSNTGELFF | TGTGCCAGCAGGGGAGCGGGAGGATCTAACACCGGGGAGCTGTTTTTT
TRBJ2-1 | TRBV30 | - | 12 | - | CAWSILADEQFF | TGTGCCTGGAGTATATTAGCAGATGAGCAGTTCTTC
TRBJ2-3 | TRBV11-2 | TRBD2 | 14 | few | CASSKLAGTDTQYF | TGTGCCAGCAGCAAACTAGCGGGGACAGATACGCAGTATTTT
TRBJ1-4 | TRBV27 | TRBD1 | 14 | - | CASRRQQGGEKLFF | TGTGCCAGCAGACGACAGCAGGGGGGTGAAAAACTGTTTTTT
TRBJ1-5 | TRBV5-8 | - | 13 | - | CASSYRDGQPQHF | TGTGCCAGCAGTTACAGGGATGGGCAGCCCCAGCATTTT
TRBJ2-1 | TRBV5-1 | - | 14 | once | CASRLTGYGNEQFF | TGCGCCAGCCGGTTGACGGGATATGGTAATGAGCAGTTCTTC
TRBJ2-3 | TRBV6-4 | TRBD2 | 15 | - | CASSKRAGATDTQYF | TGTGCCAGCAGTAAACGAGCGGGAGCCACAGATACGCAGTATTTT
TRBJ2-3 | TRBV7-3 | - | 18 | - | CASSLTGVQGGLLDTQYF | TGTGCCAGCAGCTTAACGGGGGTGCAGGGAGGTTTGTTAGATACGCAGTATTTT
TRBJ1-1 | TRBV5-4 | - | 13 | - | CASSPAGNTEAFF | TGTGCCAGCAGCCCGGCAGGGAACACTGAAGCTTTCTTT
TRBJ2-7 | TRBV5-6 | - | 14 | - | CASSWGRGSHEQYF | TGTGCCAGCAGCTGGGGCCGAGGCAGCCACGAGCAGTACTTC
TRBJ2-5 | TRBV14 | TRBD1 | 16 | - | CASSRVGQVYQETQYF | TGTGCCAGCAGCCGTGTCGGACAGGTATACCAAGAGACCCAGTACTTC
TRBJ2-7 | TRBV30 | TRBD2 | 13 | - | CAWSVREGPEQYF | TGTGCCTGGAGTGTACGGGAGGGCCCCGAGCAGTACTTC
TRBJ2-2 | TRBV5-1 | TRBD2 | 16 | - | CASTYLTSGSTGELFF | TGCGCCAGCACCTATTTGACTAGCGGGTCGACCGGGGAGCTGTTTTTT
TRBJ1-5 | TRBV9 | TRBD1 | 15 | few | CASSVSATGTQPQHF | TGTGCCAGCAGCGTATCAGCGACAGGGACCCAGCCCCAGCATTTT
TRBJ2-7 | TRBV11-2 | - | 16 | - | CASSLGGGRTVYEQYF | TGTGCCAGCAGCTTAGGGGGGGGCAGGACGGTCTACGAGCAGTACTTC
TRBJ1-1 | TRBV19 | - | 14 | - | CATLDTLLPNEAFF | TGTGCCACCTTGGACACCCTGCTCCCAAACGAAGCTTTCTTT
TRBJ2-7 | TRBV2 | - | 14 | - | CASTLGGGLNEQYF | TGTGCCAGCACCCTAGGGGGGGGCCTCAACGAGCAGTACTTC
TRBJ1-4 | TRBV7-8 | TRBD1 | 15 | - | CASSLAGTGARKLFF | TGTGCCAGCAGCTTAGCTGGGACAGGGGCGAGGAAACTGTTTTTT
TRBJ2-3 | TRBV5-1 | TRBD2 | 15 | - | CASSSSTSGADTQYF | TGCGCCAGCAGCTCCTCGACTAGCGGTGCAGATACGCAGTATTTT
TRBJ1-2 | TRBV19 | - | 14 | - | CASSHTQVNYGYTF | TGTGCCAGTAGTCACACACAAGTTAACTATGGCTACACCTTC
TRBJ2-3 | TRBV6-4 | - | 13 | - | CASSDGGEDTQYF | TGTGCCAGCAGTGACGGGGGCGAAGATACGCAGTATTTT
TRBJ1-4 | TRBV11-1 | - | 16 | - | CASSFVSGVSQRKLFF | TGTGCCAGCAGCTTCGTATCCGGGGTCAGCCAACGGAAACTGTTTTTT
TRBJ2-7 | TRBV30 | - | 11 | - | CIGGVLDEQYF | TGTATAGGCGGGGTCCTCGACGAGCAGTACTTC
TRBJ1-2 | TRBV6-5 | - | 12 | - | CASSYRGDGYTF | TGTGCCAGCAGTTATCGGGGAGACGGCTACACCTTC
TRBJ1-1 | TRBV4-3 | - | 15 | - | CASRPDLRGGTEAFF | TGCGCCAGCAGACCAGACCTTCGCGGAGGTACTGAAGCTTTCTTT
TRBJ2-5 | TRBV5-6 | TRBD2 | 19 | - | CASSLAGTSGRAGIETQYF | TGTGCCAGCAGCTTGGCAGGGACTAGCGGGAGGGCCGGGATAGAGACCCAGTACTTC
TRBJ2-7 | TRBV13 | TRBD2 | 15 | few | CASSSRTSGSYEQYF | TGTGCCAGCAGCTCCAGGACTAGCGGAAGCTACGAGCAGTACTTC
TRBJ2-7 | TRBV7-9 | TRBD1 | 16 | once | CSSSIGTGESSYEQYF | TGTTCCAGCAGCATCGGGACAGGGGAATCCTCCTACGAGCAGTACTTC
TRBJ1-4 | TRBV4-3 | - | 15 | - | CASTGALSTNEKLFF | TGCGCCAGCACTGGGGCTCTCTCAACTAATGAAAAACTGTTTTTT
TRBJ1-1 | TRBV27 | - | 14 | - | CASRLAWATTEAFF | TGTGCCAGCAGATTAGCCTGGGCGACCACTGAAGCTTTCTTT
TRBJ1-1 | TRBV30 | - | 14 | - | CAWMRGILNTEAFF | TGTGCCTGGATGCGGGGCATCCTGAACACTGAAGCTTTCTTT
TRBJ1-2 | TRBV6-5 | - | 14 | - | CASTNGGANYGYTF | TGTGCCAGCACCAACGGTGGGGCGAACTATGGCTACACCTTC
TRBJ2-7 | TRBV9 | TRBD2 | 15 | - | CASSVGASGFGEQYF | TGTGCCAGCAGCGTAGGGGCTAGCGGGTTTGGCGAGCAGTACTTC
TRBJ1-1 | TRBV5-8 | - | 15 | - | CASSLRAGSSTEAFF | TGTGCCAGCAGCTTGAGGGCGGGATCTAGCACTGAAGCTTTCTTT